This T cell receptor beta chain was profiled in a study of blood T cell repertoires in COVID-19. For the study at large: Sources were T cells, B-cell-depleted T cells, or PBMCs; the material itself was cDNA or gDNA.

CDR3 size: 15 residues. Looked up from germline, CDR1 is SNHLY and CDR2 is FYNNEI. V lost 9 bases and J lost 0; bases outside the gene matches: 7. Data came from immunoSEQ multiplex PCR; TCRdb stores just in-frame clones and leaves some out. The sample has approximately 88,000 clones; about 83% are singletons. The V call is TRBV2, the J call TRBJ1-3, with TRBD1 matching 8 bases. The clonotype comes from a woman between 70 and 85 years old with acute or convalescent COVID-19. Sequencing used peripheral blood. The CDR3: CASRPGQGSGNTIYF. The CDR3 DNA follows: TGTGCCAGTCGTCCAGGACAGGGCTCTGGAAACACCATATATTTT.